The entry below describes one TCR beta chain. What antigen it recognizes has not been identified. No quality values exist for individual bases; no much larger clone is one base distant. The donors were some 39 Caucasian individuals from Russia, aged 6 to 90 years, who were systemically healthy. Approximately 9.3 milliliters of peripheral blood were drawn from each donor into EDTA-treated Vacutainer tubes. Ficoll-Paque density-gradient centrifugation was used to isolate PBMCs, with at least 7 million per sample. Trizol reagent was used to extract total RNA from the PBMCs, yielding at least 6 micrograms per sample. The percentages of naive CD45RAhigh/CD27high T cells were determined by flow cytometry on a PBMC aliquot from every donor. Trimming leaves V shorter by 1 base and J shorter by 13 bases, with the junction holding 18 bases beyond the gene matches. The CDR3 spans 16 residues, from the cysteine through the phenylalanine. This entry keeps only the CDR3 DNA: 48 bases, framed from base 1. The CDR1 and CDR2 encoded by the germline V gene are SGHVS and FQNEAQ.

This sample stems from a study of blood T cells in healthy people across ages (dated by TCRdb to the mid-2010s). As for the study more broadly: In model experiments, template switching captured about one uniquely barcoded TCR beta cDNA molecule for every two T cells. Age-related changes in TCR beta repertoire diversity were measured in the study by deep sequencing normalized with unique cDNA molecular identifiers. Four age groups were formed from the donors: young (average roughly 15 years), middle-aged (approximately 40), aged (approximately 60) and long-lived (around 80). Donors of different ages were randomly distributed across sequencing lanes to avoid experimental bias. The study analyzed two additional independent replicas of 1 million unique cDNA reads from the same blood draw for two donors, one aged 18 to 30 and one aged 80 or older.

Preparation of the library involved 5' RACE. TCRdb lists the instrument as Illumina HiSeq 2500. A second 7 to 11 cycle PCR used a sample-barcoded 5' primer and a J-beta primer mix. Each TCR beta cDNA molecule received a unique molecular identifier from a template-switch 5' adaptor carrying 12 random nucleotides. Each sample yielded at least 3 million CDR3-containing paired-end reads. First-strand cDNA was synthesized from all RNA with the Mint cDNA synthesis kit, primed by a TRBC-specific oligonucleotide. Following uracil-DNA glycosylase treatment, all cDNA underwent a first 18-cycle PCR with the universal primers M1SS and BC2_uni_R. As for the original processing: For normalization, 1 million high-quality reads were randomly selected from each sample, with every read carrying a distinct molecular identifier. Reads with shared molecular identifiers were discarded instead of being binned into consensus sequences. MiTCR, run with a Q25 quality threshold and the strictest error-elimination algorithm, handled CDR3 identification, clonotype clustering and error correction. A nonparametric unseen species model with Euler transformation was used to estimate a lower bound on total TCR beta diversity. TCRdb applied fastp at Q25 and MiXCR to the public reads, then kept only in-frame beta chains. Every CDR3 protein is listed once, alongside the most common genes and DNA of its rows. The V and J calls and clone size are TCRdb's, not the authors'. This sample gives 1.4 million to 1.5 million distinct CDR3 sequences in total; approximately 38% of them show up just once. 6.5% to 10% of the sample lies in the top ten.

General conclusions and limits of the study: As age increased, observed TCR beta diversity per million T cells dropped in a roughly linear way, and a significant reduction was already evident by age about 40. The percentage of naive T cells measured by flow cytometry correlated strongly with observed TCR beta diversity. Estimates of total diversity from one million sequenced T cells were regarded as lower bounds and underestimates. Because profiling used bulk unsorted PBMCs, naive and antigen-experienced compartments could not be compared conclusively. Donor CMV infection status was unknown, potentially confounding age-related changes in expanded clonotypes. Compared with the aged group, the long-lived group had more naive CD4+ T cells, fewer expanded clones and increased TCR diversity, suggesting age selection.

Sequenced sample: blood. This TCR was sampled from a woman aged 18-29 years in good health. The rearranged chain carries TRBV7-8 and TRBJ2-5, with 7 bases aligning to TRBD2. The CDR3 reads CASSLVSFSGAGELYF. The DNA reads TGTGCCAGCAGCTTAGTTTCCTTCAGCGGGGCGGGAGAGCTGTACTTC.